The next 32 T cell receptor beta chains were all read from a single sample in a study of tumor-infiltrating lymphocytes in primary liver carcinoma. Making TCR beta cDNA involved around 500 ng total RNA and a constant-region primer. Each TCR beta library was derived from three nested multiplex PCR rounds that employed slightly modified ARM-PCR. The first two PCR rounds used TRBV1-TRBV30 primers with a Cbeta primer, 9 to 11 cycles each. In TCRdb, the multiplex PCR reads were re-called with MiXCR into one record per CDR3 protein. The repertoire holds 99,000 or so distinct CDR3 sequences, with roughly 80% as singletons. Co-extraction yielded RNA and DNA from around 20-30 mg of unsorted bulk tissue. The sequenced sample was liver tumor tissue from sampling region 3. Subset reported: tumor region T3, left-lateral pole. Every receptor here comes from a man aged 35 to 55 with primary liver carcinoma and hepatitis B virus infection.

This clonotype was seen a single time. Relative to the germline gene, one junction end is altered; a read error may explain this. The rearrangement uses TRBV24-1 and TRBJ2-4; 7 bases match TRBD1. The length of the CDR3 is 16 residues. Germline loops: CDR1 KGHDR, CDR2 SFDVKD. The CDR3 spells CATSEDKGAAKNMQYF. The DNA of the CDR3 is TGTGCCACCAGTGAGGATAAGGGGGCTGCAAAAAACATGCAGTACTTC.

About this clonotype: An end of the junction does not agree with germline; a read error may underlie this. The J gene is TRBJ2-5, the V gene TRBV20-1; D not resolved. Germline-derived CDR1 and CDR2 are DFQATT and SNEGSKA (reference sequence). The CDR3 is 14 amino acids. CDR3 in DNA: TGCAGTGGTAGAGTGGCGTGGATCCAAGAGACCCAGTACTTC. Encoded protein: CSGRVAWIQETQYF.

For the CDR3, the DNA is TGCGCCAGTAGCCTGGGGGACAGGGGTAATTCAGGGTACTTC. Protein product: CASSLGDRGNSGYF. This chain joins TRBV5-1 and TRBJ2-4; 10 nucleotides line up with TRBD1. This CDR3 has 14 residues. CDR1 and CDR2 from the germline V gene are SGHRS and YFSETQ. J was trimmed by 15 bases and V by 8 bases; bases with no gene match: 17.

This clonotype was seen a few times. This chain connects TRBV23-1 to TRBJ1-5, with TRBD1 identical over 7 bases. TRBV23-1 is identified as an open reading frame with a role that is uncertain. The CDR3 has 13 amino acids. V lost 7 bases and J lost 5; bases outside the gene matches: 5. CDR3 residues: CASTRDSYQPQHF. CDR3 nucleotide sequence: TGCGCCAGCACCCGGGACAGCTATCAGCCCCAGCATTTT.

This rearrangement joins TRBV11-1 to TRBJ2-7; possible D gene TRBD2, 6 bases. Per the germline V gene, CDR1 is SGHAT and CDR2 is FQDESV (reference sequence). The germline V and J ends were trimmed by 10 bases and 4 bases, with 23 bases remaining between them. This CDR3 has 15 amino acids. CDR3 bases: TGTGCCATCATCTTAACAGGATCGGGAGAATACGAGCAGTACTTC. Protein: CAIILTGSGEYEQYF.

The CDR3 coding sequence is TGTGCCGGTAGATATAACAGGGGGCTTCCTGAAGCTTTCTTT. This sequence encodes CAGRYNRGLPEAFF. The J gene is TRBJ1-1, the V gene TRBV6-6; 9 bases fit TRBD1. CDR1 and CDR2 from the germline V gene are MNHNY and SVGAGI (reference sequence). With V trimmed by 11 bases and J by 6 bases, 13 bases remained unmatched. There are 14 residues in the CDR3.

This clonotype was seen once. DNA of the CDR3: TGTGCCAGCACCCCATTCTTAGAGGGAGGGAGAAACGAGCAGTACTTC. Its protein is CASTPFLEGGRNEQYF. This chain links TRBV6-6 with TRBJ2-7, with TRBD2 identical over 7 bases. CDR3 length: 16 amino acids. Germline assignment: CDR1 MNHNY and CDR2 SVGAGI (reference sequence). Germline trimming cut 7 bases from V and 5 bases from J; bases unmatched to any gene: 17.

In the case of this clonotype: Given the absence of the conserved phenylalanine or tryptophan at the CDR3 end, a read error is likely. The J gene is TRBJ2-5, the V gene TRBV12-3 or TRBV12-4; 7 positions agree with TRBD1. The CDR3 contains 13 residues. The CDR3 protein is CASSWVQGETQYY. The CDR3 nucleotides are TGTGCCAGCAGTTGGGTGCAGGGGGAGACACAGTACTAC.

Concerning this clonotype itself: Its ends do not fully match the called genes, so a read error is possible. Here the CDR3 DNA reads TGTTCCTGGACCCGCGACAGGGTCGTCTATGGCTACACCTTC. Translating it yields CSWTRDRVVYGYTF. This sequence joins TRBV30 and TRBJ1-2; 7 bases match TRBD1. CDR3 length equals 14 residues. The germline CDR1 and CDR2 sequences are GTSNPN and SVGIG (reference sequence). Full variable domain (rest looked up from reference TRBV30 and TRBJ1-2): SQTIHQWPATLVQPVGSPLSLECTVEGTSNPNLYWYRQAAGRGLQLLFYSVGIGQISSEVPQNLSASRPQDRQFILSSKKLLLSDSGFYLCSWTRDRVVYGYTFGSGTRLTVV.

Of note for this clonotype: Sequence at one end of the junction differs from germline and may be a read error. The rearrangement links TRBV11-2 to TRBJ1-2, with a weak D call TRBD1 (6 bases). Looked up from germline, CDR1 is SGHAT and CDR2 is FQNNGV. The CDR3 loop spans 15 amino acids. CDR3 protein: CASSSSLDSLYGYIF. For the CDR3, the DNA is TGTGCCAGCAGCTCAAGCCTGGACAGCTTGTATGGCTACATCTTC.

Details on this clonotype: One end of the junction does not line up with germline, which may come from a read error. The chain employs TRBV12-3 or TRBV12-4 and TRBJ1-5; a possible D gene is TRBD1 (5 bases). CDR3 size: 18 residues. Here the CDR3 reads CASSPALWDGNSDQPQHF. The CDR3 nucleotides are TGTGCCAGCAGCCCCGCCCTTTGGGACGGTAATAGCGATCAGCCCCAGCATTTT.

This chain joins TRBV6-6 and TRBJ1-5, with 8 bases aligning to TRBD1. Trimming took 4 bases from V and 0 from J; bases not matched to a gene: 14. The germline CDR1 and CDR2 sequences are MNHNY and SVGAGI (reference sequence). This CDR3 comprises 19 residues. CDR3 bases: TGTGCCAGCAGTTCGCCACTGGAGCCGACAGGGGATAGCAATCAGCCCCAGCATTTT. It specifies CASSSPLEPTGDSNQPQHF.

The V call is TRBV28, the J call TRBJ2-1; tentative D call: TRBD2 (6 bases). The CDR3 has 15 amino acids. Germline values: CDR1 MDHEN, CDR2 SYDVKM. The CDR3 DNA sequence: TGTGCTAGCGGCCTCGGGAGCGGATTCTACAATGAGCAGTTCTTC. Its translation is CASGLGSGFYNEQFF. The full variable domain, with the rest looked up from reference TRBV28 and TRBJ2-1, is DVKVTQSSRYLVKRTGEKVFLECVQDMDHENMFWYRQDPGLGLRLIYFSYDVKMKEKGDIPEGYSVSREKKERFSLILESASTNQTSMYLCASGLGSGFYNEQFFGPGTRLTVL.

Worth noting for this clonotype: Possible read error: a much larger clone is one base away. The chain recombines TRBV28 with TRBJ2-1, with D possibly being TRBD1 (5 bases). The CDR3 extends over 13 amino acids. The V end was cut by 5 bases, the J end by 9 bases, with 14 bases between. Germline V gives CDR1 MDHEN, CDR2 SYDVKM. CDR3 DNA sequence: TGTGCCAGCAGTCCCCCATCGGACACTGAGCAGTTCTTC. Its protein product is CASSPPSDTEQFF.

Worth noting for this clonotype: A read error may be the cause here, since a much bigger clone is one base away. The rearrangement links TRBV5-1 to TRBJ2-5, with D unclear. This CDR3 has 14 amino acids. In germline, CDR1 is SGHRS, CDR2 YFSETQ. Trimming cost V 0 bases and J 5 bases, with 11 bases left between them. For the CDR3, the DNA is TGCGCCAGCAGCTTGGAAGCTAGTCGGGAGACCCAGTACTTC. It specifies CASSLEASRETQYF.

About this clonotype: Compared with germline, one end of the junction differs, possibly owing to a read error. The V and J genes are TRBV6-1 and TRBJ2-6; TRBD1 aligns across 8 bases. Germline-derived CDR1 and CDR2 are MNHNS and SASEGT. The CDR3 has 17 residues. In nucleotides, the CDR3 is TGTGCCAGCACCGAGACAGGGGCCCTCTCAGGGGACAACGTCCTGACTTTC. This gives the protein CASTETGALSGDNVLTF.

As concerns this clonotype: The CDR3 does not close with the conserved phenylalanine or tryptophan, likely indicating a read error. V and J are TRBV7-9 and TRBJ2-5; D is uncertain. Germline CDR1 is SEHNR and CDR2 is FQNEAQ (reference sequence). This CDR3 comprises 11 residues. CDR3: CASSLKDTQYL. DNA of the CDR3: TGTGCGAGCAGCCTGAAAGATACCCAGTACCTC.

Comments on this clonotype: One junction end does not reproduce the germline sequence, and a read error may be involved. The rearrangement joins TRBV6-5 to TRBJ1-1, with D unresolved. The CDR3 is 13 residues long. CDR1 and CDR2 from the germline V gene are MNHEY and SVGAGI. Here the CDR3 reads CARSSSINTEAFF. Written as DNA, the CDR3 is TGTGCCAGAAGTTCCTCAATAAACACTGAAGCTTTCTTC.

With respect to this clonotype: This may be a read error, as it is one base from a much larger clone. The chain recombines TRBV7-2 with TRBJ1-1; 8 bases are shared with TRBD1. Trimming cost V 6 bases and J 8 bases; bases outside gene matches: 11. The CDR3 consists of 14 residues. Germline CDR1 SGHTA, CDR2 FQGNSA. The chain's CDR3 is CTSRKVSGQGEAFF. The CDR3 nucleotides are TGTACCAGCAGAAAAGTCTCCGGACAGGGAGAAGCTTTCTTT.

Notes on this clonotype: Because it lacks the conserved phenylalanine or tryptophan at the end, this CDR3 is likely a read error. The chain couples TRBV6-2 or TRBV6-3 to TRBJ2-7; perhaps TRBD2 as D (5 bases). The CDR3 extends over 11 amino acids. Germline CDR1 MNHEY, CDR2 SVGEGT. The CDR3 nucleotides read TGTACCGGGTCGGCGGGCTATGAGCAGTACTTA. Amino acids: CTGSAGYEQYL.

The rearrangement joins TRBV29-1 to TRBJ1-1; 7 positions agree with TRBD1. Trimming cost V 4 bases and J 12 bases; bases outside gene matches: 8. Germline V lookup: CDR1 SQVTM, CDR2 ANQGSEA. This CDR3 is built from 11 residues. The CDR3 nucleotides are TGCAGCGTTGCTGCTGGCAGGGGGACTTTCTTT. This codes for CSVAAGRGTFF.

The rearrangement links TRBV20-1 to TRBJ2-1; D gene unclear. Germline-derived CDR1 and CDR2 are DFQATT and SNEGSKA (reference sequence). Trimming shortened V by 3 bases and J by 9 bases, and 9 bases separated the two germline ends. This CDR3 spans 11 amino acids. CDR3: CSASGPGEQFF. The CDR3 DNA follows: TGCAGTGCTAGCGGACCAGGTGAGCAGTTCTTC.

This clonotype was detected only a few times. This chain connects TRBV20-1 to TRBJ2-7; tentative D call: TRBD2 (6 bases). V lost 4 bases and J 5 bases, leaving 12 bases between the germline ends. Germline assignment: CDR1 DFQATT and CDR2 SNEGSKA (reference sequence). This CDR3 is built from 12 residues. The CDR3 here is CSATGEANEQYF. In nucleotides, the CDR3 is TGCAGTGCTACGGGAGAAGCCAACGAGCAGTACTTC.

The sample holds many counts of this clonotype. The rearrangement links TRBV6-1 to TRBJ1-1; D is possibly TRBD1 (5 bases). The V end lost 4 bases, the J end lost 4 bases, and 19 bases lay between the germline ends. The CDR3 totals 16 residues. Germline loops: CDR1 MNHNS, CDR2 SASEGT. The CDR3 reads CASSATRPGRGTEAFF. CDR3 in DNA: TGTGCCAGCAGTGCGACTCGACCGGGACGGGGCACTGAAGCTTTCTTT.

Points on this clonotype: One end of the junction varies from germline; a read error may be responsible. The V gene is TRBV12-3 or TRBV12-4, the J gene TRBJ2-3, with D maybe TRBD1 (6 bases). The CDR3 loop spans 14 amino acids. CDR3 sequence: CASSLGQGSDMQNF. The CDR3 DNA reads TGTGCCAGCAGTTTAGGGCAGGGGTCAGATATGCAGAATTTT.

Concerning this clonotype itself: At one end the junction does not follow the germline gene, possibly because of a read error. V and J are TRBV11-2 and TRBJ2-2; a possible D gene is TRBD1 (6 bases). Germline lookup yields CDR1 SGHAT and CDR2 FQNNGV. The CDR3 covers 15 residues. CDR3 protein: CTSSSGLTGSGELFF. The DNA of the CDR3 is TGTACCAGTAGCTCAGGCCTAACAGGGTCCGGGGAGCTGTTTTTT.

In regard to this clonotype: The germline gene is not matched at one end of the junction; a read error may be the cause. The chain is built from TRBV5-5 and TRBJ2-1, with a tentative D call TRBD2 (6 bases). Per the germline V gene, CDR1 is SGHKS and CDR2 is YYEKEE (reference sequence). The CDR3 covers 17 residues. CDR3 DNA sequence: TGTTCCAGCAGCTTCACAATCCCCGGGACTGCTTACAATGAGCAATTCTTC. The encoded protein is CSSSFTIPGTAYNEQFF.

A note on this clonotype: A read error is likely, as this CDR3 ends without the conserved phenylalanine or tryptophan. The chain is built from TRBV11-2 and TRBJ1-5; D perhaps matches TRBD1 (5 bases). From germline, CDR1 is SGHAT and CDR2 FQNNGV. Trimming stripped 1 base from V and 1 base from J, with 14 bases between. This CDR3 spans 17 amino acids. DNA of the CDR3: TGTGCCAGCAGCTTAGTAGGGGCAAGAGGGAGCAATCAGCCCCAGCATTAT. Translation: CASSLVGARGSNQPQHY.

A remark on this clonotype: An end of the junction does not agree with germline; a read error may underlie this. This sequence joins TRBV11-2 and TRBJ2-5; D is unresolved. CDR3 length: 15 residues. Germline CDR1 is SGHAT and CDR2 is FQNNGV. The DNA for the CDR3 is TGTGACAGCAGCCACGTCGGGCTAGTCCCAGAGACCCAATACTTC. This encodes CDSSHVGLVPETQYF.

This clonotype was seen once. The genes are TRBV20-1 and TRBJ2-1; TRBD2 matches at 8 bases. The CDR3 spans 11 residues. Looked up from germline, CDR1 is DFQATT and CDR2 is SNEGSKA (reference sequence). The CDR3: CNAGGGNEQFF. In nucleotides, the CDR3 is TGCAATGCCGGGGGGGGGAATGAGCAGTTCTTC.

This clonotype was counted ten times or more. V is TRBV10-2 and J is TRBJ2-7, with 10 nucleotides matching TRBD2. After removal of 7 bases from V and 3 bases from J, the junction contained 3 bases not matched to a gene. The CDR3 consists of 13 residues. Germline CDR1 reads WSHSY; CDR2 reads SAAADI. The CDR3 DNA follows: TGCGCCAGCAAGCCTAGCGGGAGCTACGAGCAGTACTTC. It specifies CASKPSGSYEQYF.

As to this clonotype: One base away lies a much larger clone, so this may be a sequencing read error. The V call is TRBV4-1, the J call TRBJ2-1, with 7 bases that match TRBD2. CDR1 and CDR2 from the germline V gene are MGHRA and YSYEKL. There are 14 residues in the CDR3. The CDR3 protein is CASSQGDNREGRVF. CDR3 coding DNA: TGCGCCAGCAGCCAAGGTGACAATAGGGAGGGCCGGGTCTTC.